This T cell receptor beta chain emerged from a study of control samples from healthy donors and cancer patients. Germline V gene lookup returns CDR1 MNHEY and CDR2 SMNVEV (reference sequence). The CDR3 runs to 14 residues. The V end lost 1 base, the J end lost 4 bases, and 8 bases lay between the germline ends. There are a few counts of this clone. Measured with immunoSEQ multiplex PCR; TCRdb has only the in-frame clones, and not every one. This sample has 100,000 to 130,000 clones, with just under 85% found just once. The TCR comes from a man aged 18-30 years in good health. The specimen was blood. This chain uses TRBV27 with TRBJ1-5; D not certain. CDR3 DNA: TGTGCCAGCAGTTTATTAGGGTATAATCAGCCCCAGCATTTT. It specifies CASSLLGYNQPQHF.